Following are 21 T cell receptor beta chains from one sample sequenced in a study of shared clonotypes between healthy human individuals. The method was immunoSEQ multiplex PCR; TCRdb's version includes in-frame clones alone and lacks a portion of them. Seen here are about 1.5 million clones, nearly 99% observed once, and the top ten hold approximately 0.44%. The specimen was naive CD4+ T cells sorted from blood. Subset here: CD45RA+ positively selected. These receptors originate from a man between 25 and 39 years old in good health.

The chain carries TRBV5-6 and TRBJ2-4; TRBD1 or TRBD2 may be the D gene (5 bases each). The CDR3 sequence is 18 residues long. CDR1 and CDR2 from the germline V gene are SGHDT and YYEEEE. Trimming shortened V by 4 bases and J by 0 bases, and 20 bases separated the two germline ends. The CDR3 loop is CASSQTGTGILAKNIQYF. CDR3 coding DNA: TGTGCCAGCAGCCAGACCGGGACGGGAATTTTAGCCAAAAACATTCAGTACTTC.

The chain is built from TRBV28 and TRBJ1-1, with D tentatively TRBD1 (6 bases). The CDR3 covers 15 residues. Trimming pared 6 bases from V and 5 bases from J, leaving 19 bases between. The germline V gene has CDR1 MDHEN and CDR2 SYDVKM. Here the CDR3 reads CASSRSGGRGTEAFF. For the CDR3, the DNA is TGTGCCAGCAGCCGATCGGGCGGCAGGGGAACTGAAGCTTTCTTT.

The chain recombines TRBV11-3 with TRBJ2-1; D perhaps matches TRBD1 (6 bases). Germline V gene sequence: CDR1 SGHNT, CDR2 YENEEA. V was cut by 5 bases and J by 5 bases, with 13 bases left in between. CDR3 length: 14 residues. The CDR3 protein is CASSSRGPNNEQFF. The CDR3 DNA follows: TGTGCCAGCAGCAGCAGGGGTCCTAACAATGAGCAGTTCTTC.

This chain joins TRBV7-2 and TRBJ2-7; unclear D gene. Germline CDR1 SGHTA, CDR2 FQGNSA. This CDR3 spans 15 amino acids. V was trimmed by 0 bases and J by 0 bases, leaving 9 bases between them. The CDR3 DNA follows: TGTGCCAGCAGCTTAGCACAGCCGAGCTCCTACGAGCAGTACTTC. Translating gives CASSLAQPSSYEQYF.

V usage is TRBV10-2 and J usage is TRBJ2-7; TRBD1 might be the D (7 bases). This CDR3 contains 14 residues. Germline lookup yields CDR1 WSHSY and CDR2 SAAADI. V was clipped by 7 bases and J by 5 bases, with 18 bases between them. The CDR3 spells CASTLDREENEQYF. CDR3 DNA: TGCGCCAGCACCCTAGACAGGGAGGAAAACGAGCAGTACTTC.

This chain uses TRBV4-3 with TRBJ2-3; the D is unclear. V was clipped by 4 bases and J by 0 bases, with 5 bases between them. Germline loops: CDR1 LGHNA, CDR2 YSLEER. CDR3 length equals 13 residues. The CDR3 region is CASSPSSTDTQYF. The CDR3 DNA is TGCGCCAGCAGCCCTTCAAGCACAGATACGCAGTATTTT.

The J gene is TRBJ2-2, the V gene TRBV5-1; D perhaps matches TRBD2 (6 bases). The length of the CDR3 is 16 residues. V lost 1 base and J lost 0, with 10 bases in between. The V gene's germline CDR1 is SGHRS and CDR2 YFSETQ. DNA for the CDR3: TGCGCCAGCAGCTTGACCGAGCGGGCGAACACCGGGGAGCTGTTTTTT. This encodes CASSLTERANTGELFF.

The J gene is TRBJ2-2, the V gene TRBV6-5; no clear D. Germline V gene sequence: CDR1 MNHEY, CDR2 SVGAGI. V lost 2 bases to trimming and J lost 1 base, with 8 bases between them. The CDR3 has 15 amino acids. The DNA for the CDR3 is TGTGCCAGCAGTTACGAGGTTGAGAACACCGGGGAGCTGTTTTTT. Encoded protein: CASSYEVENTGELFF.

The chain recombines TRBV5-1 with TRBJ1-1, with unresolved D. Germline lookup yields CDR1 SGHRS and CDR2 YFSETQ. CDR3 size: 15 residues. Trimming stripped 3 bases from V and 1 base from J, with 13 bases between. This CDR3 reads CASSWYGGPNTEAFF. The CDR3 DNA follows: TGCGCCAGCAGCTGGTATGGAGGGCCGAACACTGAAGCTTTCTTT.

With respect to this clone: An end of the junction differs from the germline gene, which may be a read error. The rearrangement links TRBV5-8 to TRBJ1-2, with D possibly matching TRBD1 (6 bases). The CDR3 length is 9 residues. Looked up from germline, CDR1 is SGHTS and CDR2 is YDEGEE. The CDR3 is CASSYRTDF. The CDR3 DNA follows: TGTGCCAGCAGCTACAGGACAGACTTC.

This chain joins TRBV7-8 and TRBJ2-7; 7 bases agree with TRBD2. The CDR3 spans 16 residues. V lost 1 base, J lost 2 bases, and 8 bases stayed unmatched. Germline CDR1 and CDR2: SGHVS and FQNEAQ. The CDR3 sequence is CASSLGWRETTYEQYF. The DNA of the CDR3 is TGTGCCAGCAGCTTAGGTTGGCGGGAGACAACCTACGAGCAGTACTTC.

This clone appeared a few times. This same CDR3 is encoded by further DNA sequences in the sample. For the CDR3, the DNA is TGTGCCATCAGTGGTGGGGAGACCCAGTACTTC. Amino acids: CAISGGETQYF. This chain links TRBV10-3 with TRBJ2-5; D unclear. The CDR3 is 11 amino acids. Germline V gene lookup returns CDR1 ENHRY and CDR2 SYGVKD. V lost 4 bases and J lost 5, with 5 bases in between.

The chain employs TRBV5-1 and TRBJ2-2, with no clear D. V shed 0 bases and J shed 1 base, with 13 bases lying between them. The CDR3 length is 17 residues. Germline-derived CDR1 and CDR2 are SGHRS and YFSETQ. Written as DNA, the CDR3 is TGCGCCAGCAGCTTGGACCCTCCCGAGTTGAACACCGGGGAGCTGTTTTTT. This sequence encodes CASSLDPPELNTGELFF.

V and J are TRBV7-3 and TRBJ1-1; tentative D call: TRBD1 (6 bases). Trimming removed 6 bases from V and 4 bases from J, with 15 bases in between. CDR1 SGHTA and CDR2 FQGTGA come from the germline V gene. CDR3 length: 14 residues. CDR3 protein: CASSPGGGSTEAFF. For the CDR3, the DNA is TGTGCCAGCAGTCCCGGGGGCGGCTCCACTGAAGCTTTCTTT.

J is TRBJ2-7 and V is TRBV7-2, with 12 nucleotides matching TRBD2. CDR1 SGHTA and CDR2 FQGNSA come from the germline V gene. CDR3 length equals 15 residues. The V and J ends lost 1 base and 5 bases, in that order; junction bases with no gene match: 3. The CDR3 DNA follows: TGTGCCAGCAGCTTAGGACTAGCGGGAGTCCACGAGCAGTACTTC. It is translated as CASSLGLAGVHEQYF. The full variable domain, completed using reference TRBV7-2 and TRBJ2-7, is GAGVSQSPSNKVTEKGKDVELRCDPISGHTALYWYRQSLGQGLEFLIYFQGNSAPDKSGLPSDRFSAERTGGSVSTLTIQRTQQEDSAVYLCASSLGLAGVHEQYFGPGTRLTVT.

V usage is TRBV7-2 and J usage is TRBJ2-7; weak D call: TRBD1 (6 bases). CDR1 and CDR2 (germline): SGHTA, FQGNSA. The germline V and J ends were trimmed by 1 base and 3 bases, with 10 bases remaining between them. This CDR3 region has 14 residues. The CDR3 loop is CASSLGDTLYEQYF. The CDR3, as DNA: TGTGCCAGCAGCTTAGGGGACACCCTCTACGAGCAGTACTTC.

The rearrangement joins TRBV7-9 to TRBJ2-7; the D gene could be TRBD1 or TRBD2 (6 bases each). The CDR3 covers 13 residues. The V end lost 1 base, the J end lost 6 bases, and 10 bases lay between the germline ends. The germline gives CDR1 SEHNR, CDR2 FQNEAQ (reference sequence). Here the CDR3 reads CASSLEGGSEQYF. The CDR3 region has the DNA TGTGCCAGCAGCTTAGAGGGGGGAAGCGAGCAGTACTTC.

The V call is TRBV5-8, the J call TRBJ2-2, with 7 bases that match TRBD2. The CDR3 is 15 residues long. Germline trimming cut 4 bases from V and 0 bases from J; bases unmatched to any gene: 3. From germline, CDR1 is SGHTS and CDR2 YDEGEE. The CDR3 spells CASSPSGSNTGELFF. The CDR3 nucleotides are TGTGCCAGCAGCCCTAGCGGATCGAACACCGGGGAGCTGTTTTTT. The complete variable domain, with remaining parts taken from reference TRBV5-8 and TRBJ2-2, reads EAGVTQSPTHLIKTRGQQATLRCSPISGHTSVYWYQQALGLGLQFLLWYDEGEERNRGNFPPRFSGRQFPNYSSELNVNALELEDSALYLCASSPSGSNTGELFFGEGSRLTVL.

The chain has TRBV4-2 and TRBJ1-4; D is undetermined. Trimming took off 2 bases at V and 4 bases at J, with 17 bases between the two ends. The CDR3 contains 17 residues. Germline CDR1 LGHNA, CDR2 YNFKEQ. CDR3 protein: CASSQTRPAGLNEKLFF. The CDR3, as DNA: TGTGCCAGCAGCCAAACTCGTCCGGCAGGTCTTAATGAAAAACTGTTTTTT.

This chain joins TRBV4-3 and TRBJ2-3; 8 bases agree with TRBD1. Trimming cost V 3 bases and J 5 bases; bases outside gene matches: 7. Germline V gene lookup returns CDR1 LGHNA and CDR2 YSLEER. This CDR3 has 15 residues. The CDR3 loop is CASSQQTGAGDTQYF. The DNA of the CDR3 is TGCGCCAGCAGCCAGCAGACAGGGGCGGGAGATACGCAGTATTTT.

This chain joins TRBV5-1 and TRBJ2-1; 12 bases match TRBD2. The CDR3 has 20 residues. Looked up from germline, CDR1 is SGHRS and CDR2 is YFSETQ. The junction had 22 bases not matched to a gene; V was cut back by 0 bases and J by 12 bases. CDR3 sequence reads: CASSLDSKPGQRTSGNRQFF. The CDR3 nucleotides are TGCGCCAGCAGCTTGGACTCGAAGCCGGGACAGAGGACTAGCGGGAATAGGCAGTTCTTC.